This TCR beta chain originates from a study of cytomegalovirus exposure and HLA in healthy donors. Study background: Some 80 million unique TCRs from HLA-typed donors were held in an early data release.

Study-level results: Later analysis identified several of the most significant clusters that appeared linked to common viral pathogens.

In regard to this clone: The antigen is undetermined.

This CDR3 contains 14 residues. Unmatched junction bases numbered 10, after V lost 9 bases and J lost 6 bases. In germline, CDR1 is SGHTA, CDR2 FQGNSA. Each donor was nominally healthy when sampled (though unrecorded immune exposures were likely). Use of 60 Vbeta and 13 Jbeta primers characterized the PCR. TCRdb's copy holds only in-frame clones and misses some; the assay was immunoSEQ multiplex PCR. The sample lists around 140,000 clones; more than 7.5% were seen once. The chain links TRBV7-2 to TRBJ2-4; the match to TRBD2 covers 8 bases. The receptor was isolated from a man in his fifties in good health and CMV-seronegative. Sequenced material: PBMCs. CDR3 DNA: TGTGCCAGTACAACCGGACTAGCCCTAAACATTCAGTACTTC. Its protein is CASTTGLALNIQYF. Full variable domain (missing parts from reference TRBV7-2 and TRBJ2-4): GAGVSQSPSNKVTEKGKDVELRCDPISGHTALYWYRQSLGQGLEFLIYFQGNSAPDKSGLPSDRFSAERTGGSVSTLTIQRTQQEDSAVYLCASTTGLALNIQYFGAGTRLSVL.